This TCR beta chain originates from a study of Ad26.COV2.S vaccination and SARS-CoV-2 variants (dated by TCRdb to the early 2020s). Study-level background: Vaccine-arm donors came from COV1001, a multicentre, randomized, double-blind, placebo-controlled phase I-IIa trial of Ad26.COV2.S in healthy adults. Ad26.COV2.S was administered intramuscularly at 5 x 10^10 or 1 x 10^11 viral particles, either as a single shot or as two shots given 56 days apart. The TCR-sequenced set comprised around 30 samples: some 19 Ad26.COV2.S vaccine recipients, 5 placebo recipients and 8 SARS-CoV-2 convalescent individuals. TCRbeta repertoire sequencing served as the tool for gauging how specific and how broad the SARS-CoV-2-reactive T cell receptors were following Ad26.COV2.S vaccination. Participants in the trial were split at random into five groups of five each, receiving low-dose or high-dose Ad26.COV2.S once or twice, or else placebo on both occasions. Throughout the experiments and outcome assessment, investigators stayed blinded to trial group allocation. Here is what the overall study found, with its caveats: Higher spike-specific TCR breadth was observed in Ad26.COV2.S recipients than in placebo recipients (P = 0.0014). After vaccination, spike-specific CD8+ and CD4+ T cell responses were reported to show substantial breadth. The authors noted that total T cell responses may have been underestimated by the TCR breadth and depth analyses. The study was not powered to compare responses between vaccine doses or regimens. Comparable non-spike TCR breadth was observed between vaccine and placebo recipients, consistent with only spike being contained in the vaccine.

As regards this clone: Which antigen it targets is not known. Per-base qualities were not stored, and no clone one base away is much larger.

What this sample's treatment or condition label stands for: about 20 received Ad26.COV2.S at low or high dose, single or two shots; about 5 received placebo; per-sample allocation not given. Repertoires of vaccine and placebo recipients were sequenced from samples collected on day 63 after the first injection. In Cohort 1b, roughly 25 adults aged 18-55 years were enrolled at a single site in Boston, USA, between 29 July and 7 August 2020. Ad26.COV2.S was a replication-incompetent adenovirus type 26 vector expressing a prefusion-stabilized SARS-CoV-2 spike protein from the original Wuhan strain. The V end loses 6 bases and the J end loses 3 bases, and a stretch of 14 bases separates them. The CDR1 and CDR2 encoded by the germline V gene (reference sequence) are LGHDT and YNNKEL. The CDR3 sequence holds 14 residues, the cysteine and phenylalanine included. CDR3 DNA is the only sequence kept; it has 42 bases, read in frame from the first base.

The immunoSEQ Assay was used to sequence TCRbeta CDR3 regions. After extraction, genomic DNA underwent amplification by bias-controlled multiplex PCR, followed by high-throughput sequencing. The authors' pipeline ran thus. Collapsing and filtering of sequences were performed to quantify the absolute abundance of each unique TCRbeta CDR3 region. T cell fraction was estimated by normalizing TCRbeta template counts to usable DNA, which was measured by amplifying reference genes present in all nucleated cells. Repertoire TCRs were annotated as SARS-CoV-2-specific by exact matching of V gene, CDR3 amino acid sequence and J gene to a known reactive TCR set. The reference SARS-CoV-2 TCR set was obtained from MIRA and was filtered for enrichment in COVID-19-positive ImmuneCODE repertoires, whereby public or cross-reactive TCRs were removed. Using the MIRA antigens, annotated TCRs were further analysed by specific ORF or by position within an ORF. Breadth was defined as the number of annotated unique rearrangements divided by the total number of unique productive rearrangements, and depth was defined as the summed frequency of the annotated unique rearrangements. TCR breadth was compared between groups using two-sided Wilcoxon rank-sum tests. TCRdb's version of the immuneACCESS table is confined to in-frame rearrangements and falls short of the full clone set. An unresolved V gene accounts for under half of the shortfall where checked; the remainder is of unknown origin. Clonal size and the V and J genes are those of that table, whereas D and trimming came from the DNA. The table for this sample lists fewer than 500,000 clones; about 88% of them were counted only once. The top ten hold 2% to 3% of the sample.

The TCR was taken from a person aged 18 to 65 who received the Ad26.COV2.S COVID-19 vaccine or a placebo. Sequenced here: peripheral blood, sampled in a trial of Ad26.COV2.S vaccine versus placebo. The sequence links TRBV3-1 (or the pseudogene TRBV3-2) to TRBJ1-1, with TRBD1 tentatively as D gene (5 bases match). The CDR3 has the sequence CASSFGDFYTEAFF. The DNA reads TGTGCCAGCAGTTTTGGGGACTTTTACACTGAAGCTTTCTTT.